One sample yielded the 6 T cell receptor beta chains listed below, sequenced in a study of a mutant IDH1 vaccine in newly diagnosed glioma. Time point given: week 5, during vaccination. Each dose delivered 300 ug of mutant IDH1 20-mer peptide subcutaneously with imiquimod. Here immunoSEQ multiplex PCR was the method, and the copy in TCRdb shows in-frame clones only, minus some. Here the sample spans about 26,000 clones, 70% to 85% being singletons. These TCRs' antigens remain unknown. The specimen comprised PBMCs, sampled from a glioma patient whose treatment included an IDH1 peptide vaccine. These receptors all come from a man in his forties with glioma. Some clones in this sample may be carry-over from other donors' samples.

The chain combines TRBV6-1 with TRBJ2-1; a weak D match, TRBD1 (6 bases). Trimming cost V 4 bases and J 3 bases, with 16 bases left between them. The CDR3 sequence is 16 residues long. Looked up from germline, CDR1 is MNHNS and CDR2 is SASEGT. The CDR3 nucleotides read TGTGCCAGCAGTGGCTCAGGGGTGGAAGGCTACAATGAGCAGTTCTTC. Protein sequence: CASSGSGVEGYNEQFF.

The CDR3: CASSLASSLLLNEQFF. The CDR3 nucleotides are TGTGCCAGCAGCTTGGCCAGCTCTCTGCTCTTAAATGAGCAGTTCTTC. The chain combines TRBV5-5 with TRBJ2-1; D is uncertain. This CDR3 contains 16 residues. Deletions cut 0 bases from V and 7 bases from J, with 17 bases between. Germline loops: CDR1 SGHKS, CDR2 YYEKEE (reference sequence).

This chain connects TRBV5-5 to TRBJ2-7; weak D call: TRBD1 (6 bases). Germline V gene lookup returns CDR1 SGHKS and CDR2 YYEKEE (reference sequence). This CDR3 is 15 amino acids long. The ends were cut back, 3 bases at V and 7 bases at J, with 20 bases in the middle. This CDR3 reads CASSSFWDKEGEQYF. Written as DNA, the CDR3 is TGTGCCAGCAGCTCCTTCTGGGACAAAGAGGGGGAGCAGTACTTC.

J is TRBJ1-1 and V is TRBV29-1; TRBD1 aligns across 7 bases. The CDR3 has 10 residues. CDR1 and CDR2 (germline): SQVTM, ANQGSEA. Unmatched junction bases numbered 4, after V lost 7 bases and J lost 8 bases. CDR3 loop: CSGRQGEAFF. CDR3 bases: TGCAGCGGGAGACAGGGAGAAGCTTTCTTT.

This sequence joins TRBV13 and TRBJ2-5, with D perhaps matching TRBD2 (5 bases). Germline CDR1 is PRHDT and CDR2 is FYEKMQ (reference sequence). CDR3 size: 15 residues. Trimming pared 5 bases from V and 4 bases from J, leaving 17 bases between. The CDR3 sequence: CASSAEGYRGETQYF. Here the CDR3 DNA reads TGTGCCAGCAGCGCTGAGGGCTACCGAGGAGAGACCCAGTACTTC.

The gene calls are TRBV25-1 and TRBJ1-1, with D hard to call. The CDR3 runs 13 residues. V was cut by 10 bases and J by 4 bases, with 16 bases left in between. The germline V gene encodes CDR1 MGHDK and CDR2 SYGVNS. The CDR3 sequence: CATPSGRSTEAFF. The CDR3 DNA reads TGTGCCACCCCAAGTGGGCGGAGCACTGAAGCTTTCTTT.